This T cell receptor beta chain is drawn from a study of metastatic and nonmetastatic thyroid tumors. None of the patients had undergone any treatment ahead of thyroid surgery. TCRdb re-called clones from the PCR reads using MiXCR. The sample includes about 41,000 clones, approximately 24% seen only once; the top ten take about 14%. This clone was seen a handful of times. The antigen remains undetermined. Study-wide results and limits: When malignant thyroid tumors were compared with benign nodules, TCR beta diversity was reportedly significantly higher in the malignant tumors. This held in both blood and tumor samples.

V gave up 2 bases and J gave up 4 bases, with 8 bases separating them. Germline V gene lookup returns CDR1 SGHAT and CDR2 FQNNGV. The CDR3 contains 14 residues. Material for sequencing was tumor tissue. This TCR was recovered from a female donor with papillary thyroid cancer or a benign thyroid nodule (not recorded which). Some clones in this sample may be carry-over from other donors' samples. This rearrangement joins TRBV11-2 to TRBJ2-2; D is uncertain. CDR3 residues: CASSLMGSTGELFF. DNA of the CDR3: TGTGCCAGCAGCTTAATGGGCTCCACCGGGGAGCTGTTTTTT.